These T cell receptor beta chains were read from a single sample in a study of T-cell reconstitution after alpha-beta-depleted transplantation in children. In TCRdb, the PCR reads were re-called with MiXCR into one record per CDR3 protein. The table has just over 200,000 distinct CDR3 sequences, approximately 8.4% seen once; the top ten hold 35% to 40%. The specimen comprised PBMCs, mostly from graft donor cells, sampled 360 days after TCRalphabeta/CD19-depleted stem cell transplant. Receptors originate from a male patient aged 2-15 years who had a stem cell transplant for acute myeloid leukemia, so the T cells may come from the graft donor. The CDR3 runs from the conserved cysteine through the conserved F or W. Each record gives: V gene, J gene, D gene, clone size, CDR3 protein, CDR3 DNA. A D gene is named only where the DNA matches it firmly. Not all rows give a size; the values are once, few, many and, for expanded clones, a class.

>TRBV6-1|TRBJ2-1|NA|once
CASRRAPQSSYNEQFF
TGTGCCAGCAGACGGGCCCCGCAGAGCTCCTACAATGAGCAGTTCTTC
>TRBV6-2/TRBV6-3|TRBJ2-2|NA|few
CASSLGSGPNTGELFF
TGTGCCAGCAGTTTGGGGAGCGGGCCAAACACCGGGGAGCTGTTTTTT
>TRBV18|TRBJ2-5|NA|NA
CASCGTEQETQYF
TGTGCCAGTTGCGGGACGGAACAAGAGACCCAGTACTTC
>TRBV12-3/TRBV12-4|TRBJ1-5|TRBD1|many
CASSQGAYQPQHF
TGTGCCAGCAGTCAGGGGGCCTATCAGCCCCAGCATTTT
>TRBV7-2|TRBJ2-3|NA|many
CASSPVLESDTQYF
TGTGCCAGCAGCCCAGTACTAGAATCAGATACGCAGTATTTT
>TRBV12-3/TRBV12-4|TRBJ2-5|NA|many
CASSWRQETQYF
TGTGCCAGCAGTTGGAGGCAAGAGACCCAGTACTTC
>TRBV6-1|TRBJ2-3|TRBD2|NA
CASSPSTSGGLDTQYF
TGTGCCAGCAGTCCATCGACTAGCGGCGGGTTGGATACGCAGTATTTT
>TRBV7-2|TRBJ2-7|NA|many
CASSLAGTGRSYEQYF
TGTGCCAGCAGCTTAGCCGGGACCGGACGATCCTACGAGCAGTACTTC
>TRBV19|TRBJ2-2|NA|many
CASRGHLYTGELFF
TGTGCCAGTAGGGGACACCTTTACACCGGGGAGCTGTTTTTT
>TRBV7-2|TRBJ2-3|NA|few
CASSPRPDRPDTQYF
TGTGCCAGCAGCCCCCGCCCTGACCGGCCCGATACGCAGTATTTT
>TRBV2|TRBJ2-7|NA|few
CASSLGGWAYEQYF
TGTGCCAGCAGTCTAGGGGGGTGGGCCTACGAGCAGTACTTC
>TRBV12-3/TRBV12-4|TRBJ2-2|NA|many
CATKGAGAPGELFF
TGTGCCACTAAAGGGGCGGGGGCTCCCGGGGAGCTGTTTTTT
>TRBV12-3/TRBV12-4|TRBJ2-7|NA|NA
CASSLTGWNEQYF
TGTGCCAGCAGTTTAACAGGTTGGAACGAGCAGTACTTC
>TRBV12-3/TRBV12-4|TRBJ2-7|TRBD1|NA
CASSFRDRATYEQYF
TGTGCCAGCAGTTTCCGGGACAGGGCCACCTACGAGCAGTACTTC